These 3 T cell receptor beta chains came from one sample sequenced in a study of blood T cell repertoires in COVID-19. This table comes from immunoSEQ multiplex PCR, and its TCRdb copy is limited to in-frame clones, with some not included. The sample records about 200,000 clones, 94% being singletons. Sample: peripheral blood. The receptors stem from a man aged 30-40 years with COVID-19, enrolled during active disease.

This clone appeared once. The chain is built from TRBV6-5 and TRBJ1-6; 7 bases match TRBD1. V lost 4 bases, J lost 6 bases, and 6 bases stayed unmatched. The germline V gene encodes CDR1 MNHEY and CDR2 SVGAGI. CDR3 length: 15 amino acids. DNA for the CDR3: TGTGCCAGCAGTTCAGACAGGGTTGGTAATTCACCCCTCCACTTT. It codes for CASSSDRVGNSPLHF.

V and J are TRBV4-2 and TRBJ2-5; the D gene is possibly TRBD1 (6 bases). The germline V and J ends were trimmed by 1 base and 1 base, with 13 bases remaining between them. The CDR3 totals 16 residues. Germline loops: CDR1 LGHNA, CDR2 YNFKEQ. The CDR3 bases are TGTGCCAGCAGCCAAGCAGGTCCAGGGGTCCAAGAGACCCAGTACTTC. Translating it yields CASSQAGPGVQETQYF.

V and J are TRBV21-1 and TRBJ2-3; the table assigns TRBD2, which was not confirmed against the DNA. TRBV21-1 is annotated as a pseudogene. The CDR3 spans 16 residues. Written as DNA, the CDR3 is TGTGCCAGCAGCAAAGAGGTTCTGCCGGAGGCAGATACGCAGTATTTT. Translation: CASSKEVLPEADTQYF.